This T cell receptor beta chain derives from a study of T cells in Graves' hyperthyroidism and ophthalmopathy. Authors of the study amplified TCR beta CDR3 regions from RNA transcripts. HTBI primers drove first-round RT-PCR of the TCR CDR3. Each CDR3 protein gets one entry after TCRdb re-called the multiplex PCR reads with MiXCR. This table holds 620,000 or so distinct CDR3 sequences, more than 14% found once. Germline CDR1 reads LNHNV; CDR2 reads YYDKDF (reference sequence). V was cut by 0 bases and J by 6 bases, with 6 bases left in between. The CDR3 is made up of 13 amino acids. The clonotype was recovered from a woman between 50 and 59 years old with Graves' ophthalmopathy. V and J are TRBV15 and TRBJ1-5; D remains ambiguous. Sequenced: blood. The CDR3, as DNA: TGTGCCACCAGCAGAGATGTTGTTCAGCCCCAGCATTTT. Amino acids: CATSRDVVQPQHF.